What follows are 30 T cell receptor beta chains derived from one specimen sequenced in a study of T cell responses to AZD1222 COVID-19 vaccine. Some clones are missing from TCRdb's copy, which holds only in-frame ones; the method was immunoSEQ multiplex PCR. The repertoire has 100,000 or so clones, approximately 90% of them found once; the top ten carry 5% to 6.5%. The source was peripheral blood, collected 28 days after the second AZD1222 dose. These receptors were collected from an adult who received the AZD1222 COVID-19 vaccine.

V and J are TRBV2 and TRBJ1-2, with 7 bases fitting TRBD1. V was clipped by 6 bases and J by 5 bases; unmatched bases: 12. The germline CDR1 and CDR2 sequences are SNHLY and FYNNEI. The CDR3 is made up of 15 amino acids. The CDR3 DNA is TGTGCCAGCAGCCACCTACAGGGGAGTAGGTATGGCTACACCTTC. Residues: CASSHLQGSRYGYTF.

The chain recombines TRBV29-1 with TRBJ1-1; TRBD1 matches at 8 bases. From germline, CDR1 is SQVTM and CDR2 ANQGSEA. The CDR3 totals 14 residues. The V gene end was trimmed by 7 bases and the J gene end by 1 base; junction bases not matched to a gene: 8. The CDR3 loop is CSGRGDRGNTEAFF. CDR3 in DNA: TGCAGCGGGAGGGGCGACAGGGGGAACACTGAAGCTTTCTTT.

This chain joins TRBV24-1 and TRBJ2-1, with TRBD2 as a possible D gene (6 bases). Germline V gives CDR1 KGHDR, CDR2 SFDVKD. Between the trimmed V and J ends, which lost 3 bases and 5 bases, there was a span of 16 bases. The CDR3 contains 16 residues. The CDR3: CATSDPAGSVNNEQFF. CDR3 in DNA: TGTGCCACCAGTGATCCTGCGGGGTCAGTAAACAATGAGCAGTTCTTC.

The CDR3 loop is CAWSRRQGYEKLFF. CDR3 coding DNA: TGTGCCTGGAGTCGAAGACAGGGGTATGAAAAACTGTTTTTT. The V and J genes are TRBV30 and TRBJ1-4, with TRBD1 identical over 8 bases. The CDR3 contains 14 residues. V gave up 2 bases and J gave up 6 bases; unmatched junction bases: 5. In germline, CDR1 is GTSNPN, CDR2 SVGIG (reference sequence).

V gene TRBV11-3 combines with J gene TRBJ2-2; 7 positions match TRBD1. V lost 2 bases, J lost 6 bases, and 6 bases stayed unmatched. The germline gives CDR1 SGHNT, CDR2 YENEEA. This CDR3 comprises 15 residues. CDR3 in amino acids: CASSLIRGRAGELFF. CDR3 coding DNA: TGTGCCAGCAGCTTAATAAGGGGGCGAGCCGGGGAGCTGTTTTTT.

The V call is TRBV6-5, the J call TRBJ2-5; perhaps TRBD1 as D (6 bases). This CDR3 is built from 13 residues. Germline V gives CDR1 MNHEY, CDR2 SVGAGI. V lost 6 bases, J lost 4 bases, and 12 bases lay in between. The CDR3 nucleotides are TGTGCCAGCAGACAGGGTCTCCGAGAGACCCAGTACTTC. Translation gives CASRQGLRETQYF.

The chain has TRBV20-1 and TRBJ1-2; the D is unclear. With 6 bases removed from V and 4 bases from J, the gap between germline ends came to 9 bases. This CDR3 region has 11 residues. Germline lookup yields CDR1 DFQATT and CDR2 SNEGSKA (reference sequence). CDR3 nucleotides: TGCAGTGCAAGTCAGACCTATGGCTACACCTTC. This encodes CSASQTYGYTF.

The rearrangement uses TRBV10-3 and TRBJ2-1; D uncertain. This CDR3 is 14 amino acids long. The germline V and J ends were trimmed by 9 bases and 0 bases, with 12 bases remaining between them. The germline CDR1 and CDR2 sequences are ENHRY and SYGVKD. CDR3 DNA: TGTGCCATTCTTCTTGATGGCTCCTACAATGAGCAGTTCTTC. This translates into CAILLDGSYNEQFF.

This CDR3 is CASSQGLVQPQHF. The DNA for the CDR3 is TGCGCCAGCAGCCAGGGGTTAGTTCAGCCCCAGCATTTT. The V gene is TRBV4-1, the J gene TRBJ1-5; D gene ambiguous. The CDR3 length is 13 residues. Deletions cut 3 bases from V and 6 bases from J, with 9 bases between. Germline V gives CDR1 MGHRA, CDR2 YSYEKL.

This chain uses TRBV19 with TRBJ2-1; D not resolved. The CDR3 covers 13 residues. CDR1 is LNHDA, CDR2 SQIVND, per germline (reference sequence). Trimming pared 7 bases from V and 8 bases from J, leaving 15 bases between. The CDR3: CASTEENRDEQFF. Here the CDR3 DNA reads TGTGCCAGTACCGAGGAGAACCGGGATGAGCAGTTCTTC.

This clone was recorded a few times. This chain connects TRBV4-1 to TRBJ1-2; D ambiguous. This CDR3 is built from 15 residues. Trimming took 3 bases from V and 4 from J, leaving 15 bases between them. Germline values: CDR1 MGHRA, CDR2 YSYEKL. The CDR3 region has the DNA TGCGCCAGCAGCCAGGGCAGTACGAATGGCTATGGCTACACCTTC. This encodes CASSQGSTNGYGYTF.

V is TRBV28 and J is TRBJ2-7; TRBD1 might be the D (6 bases). CDR3 length: 13 amino acids. Germline CDR1 MDHEN, CDR2 SYDVKM. V was pared by 3 bases and J by 4 bases, with 10 bases between. The CDR3, as DNA: TGTGCCAGCAGTTTTGACAGGTTTTACGAGCAGTACTTC. Residues: CASSFDRFYEQYF.

V is TRBV10-1 and J is TRBJ1-6; D remains ambiguous. Germline V lookup: CDR1 WNHNN, CDR2 SYGVQD (reference sequence). Trimming took 8 bases from V and 11 from J, leaving 13 bases between them. The CDR3 length is 12 residues. CDR3: CASGDGWTPLHF. Written as DNA, the CDR3 is TGCGCCAGCGGCGACGGGTGGACACCCCTCCACTTT.

The V call is TRBV6-5, the J call TRBJ2-1; no firm D call. V lost 5 bases, J lost 9 bases, and 11 bases lay in between. Germline V gene sequence: CDR1 MNHEY, CDR2 SVGAGI. The CDR3 length is 12 residues. This chain's CDR3 is CASSPPTGEQFF. CDR3 DNA: TGTGCCAGCAGTCCGCCTACGGGTGAGCAGTTCTTC.

The chain carries TRBV5-1 and TRBJ1-4; no clear D gene. CDR1 and CDR2 (germline): SGHRS, YFSETQ. The CDR3 is 15 amino acids. Trimming took off 4 bases at V and 0 bases at J, with 10 bases between the two ends. In DNA, the CDR3 is TGCGCCAGCAGCCAATATATTGCAACTAATGAAAAACTGTTTTTT. It specifies CASSQYIATNEKLFF.

In its sample, this clone was seen once. The chain combines TRBV10-3 with TRBJ1-1, with 11 bases that match TRBD1. The V segment lost 4 bases and the J segment 5 bases; nucleotides outside the gene matches: 3. CDR1 and CDR2 from the germline V gene are ENHRY and SYGVKD. The CDR3 is 14 amino acids. The CDR3 loop is CAISAGTGGTEAFF. CDR3 nucleotides: TGTGCCATCAGTGCCGGGACAGGGGGAACTGAAGCTTTCTTT.

CDR3 sequence (DNA): TGTGCCAGCAGTCCAACAGGGGGCTCAGGTTCACCCCTCCACTTT. It specifies CASSPTGGSGSPLHF. The rearrangement joins TRBV28 to TRBJ1-6; 9 nucleotides agree with TRBD1. The germline CDR1 and CDR2 sequences are MDHEN and SYDVKM. There are 15 residues in the CDR3. V was pared by 5 bases and J by 9 bases, with 8 bases of the junction left unmatched.

V gene TRBV5-1 combines with J gene TRBJ2-2; TRBD1 is a possible D gene (6 bases). V was pared by 0 bases and J by 6 bases, with 9 bases between. CDR1 is SGHRS and CDR2 is YFSETQ in the germline V gene. CDR3 size: 14 residues. The CDR3 DNA reads as TGCGCCAGCAGCTTGGTGACAGGATCCGGGGAGCTGTTTTTT. Translated, it gives CASSLVTGSGELFF.

The genes are TRBV30 and TRBJ1-1, with a weak D call TRBD1 (5 bases). This CDR3 has 11 amino acids. From germline, CDR1 is GTSNPN and CDR2 SVGIG (reference sequence). V lost 4 bases and J 9 bases, leaving 12 bases between the germline ends. CDR3 protein: CAWMTTAKAFF. The CDR3 DNA sequence: TGTGCCTGGATGACGACAGCAAAAGCTTTCTTT.

This chain connects TRBV7-8 to TRBJ2-3; the D gene is possibly TRBD1 (6 bases). Germline V gene data show CDR1 as SGHVS and CDR2 as FQNEAQ. The CDR3 loop spans 12 amino acids. With 4 bases removed from V and 6 bases from J, the gap between germline ends came to 8 bases. CDR3 DNA sequence: TGTGCCAGCAGCTCAGGGGAGGATACGCAGTATTTT. Its translation: CASSSGEDTQYF.

This clone was observed a handful of times. The chain couples TRBV4-1 to TRBJ2-7, with 7 bases that match TRBD1. J lost 3 bases, V lost 4 bases, and 12 bases had no gene match. The CDR3 spans 16 residues. CDR1 is MGHRA and CDR2 is YSYEKL in the germline V gene. The CDR3 sequence is CASSPGRGGAGYEQYF. The CDR3 coding sequence is TGCGCCAGCAGCCCCGGTAGAGGGGGCGCCGGCTACGAGCAGTACTTC.

The chain links TRBV11-3 to TRBJ2-1; 9 nucleotides agree with TRBD1. The CDR3 extends over 15 amino acids. V shed 4 bases, J shed 2 bases, and the junction held 3 bases outside the gene matches. Germline values: CDR1 SGHNT, CDR2 YENEEA. CDR3 nucleotides: TGTGCCAGCAGCTGGGGGACAGGGACCTACAATGAGCAGTTCTTC. Protein: CASSWGTGTYNEQFF.

The chain combines TRBV9 with TRBJ2-7; no definite D call. Trimming left V 4 bases short and J 7 bases short, with 15 bases between. CDR3 length equals 13 residues. CDR1 is SGDLS, CDR2 YYNGEE, per germline. This CDR3 reads CASSLSGQAEQYF. The CDR3, as DNA: TGTGCCAGCAGCCTAAGTGGCCAGGCGGAGCAGTACTTC.

The gene calls are TRBV7-8 and TRBJ1-1; unclear D gene. Germline V gives CDR1 SGHVS, CDR2 FQNEAQ. Trimming left V 3 bases short and J 4 bases short, with 9 bases between. CDR3 size: 13 residues. CDR3 residues: CASSFRVSTEAFF. The CDR3 nucleotides read TGTGCCAGCAGCTTCAGAGTGAGCACTGAAGCTTTCTTT.

DNA for the CDR3: TGTGCCAGCACCTTATTTAATTCACCCCTCCACTTT. Translating gives CASTLFNSPLHF. This sequence joins TRBV12-3 or TRBV12-4 and TRBJ1-6; unclear D gene. The CDR3 sequence is 12 residues long. The V end was cut by 7 bases, the J end by 6 bases, with 7 bases between.

The chain uses TRBV6-1 and TRBJ2-7; unclear D gene. The CDR3 consists of 13 residues. V was trimmed by 1 base and J by 6 bases, leaving 10 bases between them. The V gene's germline CDR1 is MNHNS and CDR2 SASEGT. The CDR3 reads CASSEVQVGEQYF. The CDR3, as DNA: TGTGCCAGCAGTGAAGTTCAGGTGGGCGAGCAGTACTTC.

The V and J genes are TRBV2 and TRBJ1-1, with 8 bases aligning to TRBD1. V lost 8 bases and J lost 12; bases outside the gene matches: 8. The CDR3 spans 11 residues. The germline gives CDR1 SNHLY, CDR2 FYNNEI. Here the CDR3 DNA reads TGTGCCAGCTCCACGGACAGGGCAACTTTCTTT. Translation: CASSTDRATFF. Filled out from reference TRBV2 and TRBJ1-1, the complete variable domain reads EPEVTQTPSHQVTQMGQEVILRCVPISNHLYFYWYRQILGQKVEFLVSFYNNEISEKSEIFDDQFSVERPDGSNFTLKIRSTKLEDSAMYFCASSTDRATFFGQGTRLTVV.

CDR3: CSAQGPDEKLFF. CDR3 DNA sequence: TGCAGCGCTCAGGGTCCGGATGAAAAACTGTTTTTT. V is TRBV29-1 and J is TRBJ1-4, with D perhaps TRBD1 (5 bases). The length of the CDR3 is 12 residues. V was trimmed by 7 bases and J by 6 bases, leaving 12 bases between them. Germline V gene data show CDR1 as SQVTM and CDR2 as ANQGSEA. The entire variable domain, with the rest obtained from reference TRBV29-1 and TRBJ1-4, is as follows: SAVISQKPSRDICQRGTSLTIQCQVDSQVTMMFWYRQQPGQSLTLIATANQGSEATYESGFVIDKFPISRPNLTFSTLTVSNMSPEDSSIYLCSAQGPDEKLFFGSGTQLSVL.

This chain links TRBV28 with TRBJ2-3; no clear D. V lost 5 bases, J lost 3 bases, and 18 bases lay in between. This CDR3 spans 16 amino acids. CDR1 MDHEN and CDR2 SYDVKM come from the germline V gene. CDR3 loop: CASSPYTNYRTDTQYF. The CDR3 nucleotides are TGTGCCAGCAGTCCTTATACCAATTATAGGACAGATACGCAGTATTTT.

This chain joins TRBV5-1 and TRBJ1-2, with D possibly matching TRBD1 (6 bases). The CDR3 runs 15 residues. Germline CDR1 SGHRS, CDR2 YFSETQ. V lost 0 bases, J lost 7 bases, and 16 bases lay in between. The CDR3 loop is CASSLELVGALGYTF. The CDR3 DNA reads as TGCGCCAGCAGCTTGGAATTGGTGGGGGCGCTTGGCTACACCTTC.